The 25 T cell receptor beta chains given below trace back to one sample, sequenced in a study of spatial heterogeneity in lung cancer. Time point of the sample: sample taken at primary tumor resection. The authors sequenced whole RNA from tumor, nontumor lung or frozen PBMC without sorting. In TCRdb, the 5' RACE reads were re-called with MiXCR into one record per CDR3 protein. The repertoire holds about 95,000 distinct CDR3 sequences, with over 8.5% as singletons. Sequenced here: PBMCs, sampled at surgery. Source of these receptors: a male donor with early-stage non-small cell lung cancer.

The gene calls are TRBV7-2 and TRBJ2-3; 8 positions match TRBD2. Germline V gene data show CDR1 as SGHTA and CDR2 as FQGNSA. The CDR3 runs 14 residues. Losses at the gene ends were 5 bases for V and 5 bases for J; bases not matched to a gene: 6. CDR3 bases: TGTGCCAGCAGCGTTAGCGGGGCCCAAGATACGCAGTATTTT. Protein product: CASSVSGAQDTQYF.

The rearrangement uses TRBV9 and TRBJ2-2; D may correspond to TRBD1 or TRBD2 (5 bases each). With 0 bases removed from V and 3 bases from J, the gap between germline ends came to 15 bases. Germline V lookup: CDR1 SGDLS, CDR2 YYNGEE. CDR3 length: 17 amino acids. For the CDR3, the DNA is TGTGCCAGCAGCGTAGGAGGGGCTGACAGATACACCGGGGAGCTGTTTTTT. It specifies CASSVGGADRYTGELFF.

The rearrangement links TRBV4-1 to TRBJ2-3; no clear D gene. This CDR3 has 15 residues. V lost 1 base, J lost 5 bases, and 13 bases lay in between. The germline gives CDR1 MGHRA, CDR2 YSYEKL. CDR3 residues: CASSQGPPGRDTQYF. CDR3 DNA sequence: TGCGCCAGCAGCCAAGGCCCCCCGGGCCGAGATACGCAGTATTTT.

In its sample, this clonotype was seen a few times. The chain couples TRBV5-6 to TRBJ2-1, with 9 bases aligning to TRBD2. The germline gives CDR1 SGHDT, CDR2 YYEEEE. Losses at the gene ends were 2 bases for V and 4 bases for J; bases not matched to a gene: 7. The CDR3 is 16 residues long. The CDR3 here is CASSFGSGGHYNEQFF. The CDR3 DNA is TGTGCCAGCAGCTTTGGTAGCGGGGGCCATTACAATGAGCAGTTCTTC.

The CDR3 region has the DNA TGTGCCAGCTCACTTAAGGCAGATACGCAGTATTTT. It translates to CASSLKADTQYF. This rearrangement joins TRBV18 to TRBJ2-3, with D uncertain. The CDR3 sequence is 12 residues long. The germline V gene has CDR1 KGHSH and CDR2 LQKENI. The germline V and J ends were trimmed by 4 bases and 4 bases, with 6 bases remaining between them.

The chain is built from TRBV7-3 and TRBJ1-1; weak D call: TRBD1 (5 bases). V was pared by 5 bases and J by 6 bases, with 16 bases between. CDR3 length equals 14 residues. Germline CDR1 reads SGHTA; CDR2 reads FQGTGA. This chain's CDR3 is CASSHAGSVAEAFF. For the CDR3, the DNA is TGTGCCAGCAGCCACGCAGGGTCGGTCGCTGAAGCTTTCTTT.

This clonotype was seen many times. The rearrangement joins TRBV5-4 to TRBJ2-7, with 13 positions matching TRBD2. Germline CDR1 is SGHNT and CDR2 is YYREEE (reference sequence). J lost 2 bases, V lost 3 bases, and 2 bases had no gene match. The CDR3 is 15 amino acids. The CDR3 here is CASSSTSGRPYEQYF. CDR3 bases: TGTGCCAGCAGCTCGACTAGCGGGAGGCCCTACGAGCAGTACTTC.

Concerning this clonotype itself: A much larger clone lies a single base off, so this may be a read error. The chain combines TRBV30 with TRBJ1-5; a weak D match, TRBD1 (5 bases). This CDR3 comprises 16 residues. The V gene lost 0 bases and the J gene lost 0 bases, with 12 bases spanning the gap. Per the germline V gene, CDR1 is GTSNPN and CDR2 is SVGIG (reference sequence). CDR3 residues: CAWSVGAAYSNQPQHF. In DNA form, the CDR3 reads TGTGCCTGGAGTGTAGGGGCTGCCTATAGCAATCAGCCCCAGCATTTT.

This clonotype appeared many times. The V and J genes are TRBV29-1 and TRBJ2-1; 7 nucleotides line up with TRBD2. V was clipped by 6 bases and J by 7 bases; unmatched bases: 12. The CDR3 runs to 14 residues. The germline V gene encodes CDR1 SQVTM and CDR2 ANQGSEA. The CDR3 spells CSVFSGQWGNEQFF. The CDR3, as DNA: TGCAGCGTCTTTAGCGGGCAATGGGGGAATGAGCAGTTCTTC.

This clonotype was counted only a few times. CDR3 nucleotides: TGCAGTGCTACTTTTTACCCGGGGGGGAGCTACAATGAGCAGTTCTTC. Encoded protein: CSATFYPGGSYNEQFF. The J gene is TRBJ2-1, the V gene TRBV20-1, with TRBD2 matching over 8 bases. CDR1 DFQATT and CDR2 SNEGSKA come from the germline V gene (reference sequence). The CDR3 has 16 residues. V was pared by 4 bases and J by 3 bases, with 11 bases of the junction left unmatched.

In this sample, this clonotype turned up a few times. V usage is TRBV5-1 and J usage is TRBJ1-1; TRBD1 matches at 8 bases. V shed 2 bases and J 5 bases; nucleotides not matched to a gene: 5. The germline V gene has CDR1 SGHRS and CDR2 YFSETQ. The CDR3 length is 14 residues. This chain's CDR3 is CASSFQGAGTEAFF. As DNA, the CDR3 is TGCGCCAGCAGCTTTCAGGGGGCAGGGACTGAAGCTTTCTTT.

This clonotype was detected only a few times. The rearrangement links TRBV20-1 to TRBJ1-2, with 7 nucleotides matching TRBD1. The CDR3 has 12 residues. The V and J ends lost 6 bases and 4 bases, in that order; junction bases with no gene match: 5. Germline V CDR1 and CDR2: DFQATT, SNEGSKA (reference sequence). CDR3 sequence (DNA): TGCAGTGCAACGACAGGGTCCTATGGCTACACCTTC. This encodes CSATTGSYGYTF.

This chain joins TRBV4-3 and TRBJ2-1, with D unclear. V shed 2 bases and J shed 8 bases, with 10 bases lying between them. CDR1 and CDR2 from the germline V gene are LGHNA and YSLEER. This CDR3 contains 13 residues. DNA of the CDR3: TGCGCCAGCAGCCAATTTAGTAGGGATGAGCAGTTCTTC. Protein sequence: CASSQFSRDEQFF.

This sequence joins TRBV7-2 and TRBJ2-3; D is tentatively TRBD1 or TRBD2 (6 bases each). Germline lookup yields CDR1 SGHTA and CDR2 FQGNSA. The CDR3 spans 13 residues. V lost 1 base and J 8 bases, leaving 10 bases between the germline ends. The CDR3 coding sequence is TGTGCCAGCAGCTTAGGGTCGGGGGCTACGCAGTATTTT. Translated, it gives CASSLGSGATQYF.

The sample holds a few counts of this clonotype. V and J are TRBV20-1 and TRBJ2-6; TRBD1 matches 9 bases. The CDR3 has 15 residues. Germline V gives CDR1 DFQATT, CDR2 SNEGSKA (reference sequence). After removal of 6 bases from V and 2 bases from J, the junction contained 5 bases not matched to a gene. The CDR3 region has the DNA TGCAGTGCCCCTTGGGACAGGGCTGGGGCCAACGTCCTGACTTTC. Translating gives CSAPWDRAGANVLTF.

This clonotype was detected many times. The CDR3 DNA is TGTGCCACCAGCACGGGGACCCTCACAGATACGCAGTATTTT. Translating it yields CATSTGTLTDTQYF. The rearrangement uses TRBV15 and TRBJ2-3; D is perhaps TRBD1 or TRBD2 (5 bases each). The germline CDR1 and CDR2 sequences are LNHNV and YYDKDF (reference sequence). The CDR3 has 14 residues. V was pared by 4 bases and J by 2 bases, with 10 bases between.

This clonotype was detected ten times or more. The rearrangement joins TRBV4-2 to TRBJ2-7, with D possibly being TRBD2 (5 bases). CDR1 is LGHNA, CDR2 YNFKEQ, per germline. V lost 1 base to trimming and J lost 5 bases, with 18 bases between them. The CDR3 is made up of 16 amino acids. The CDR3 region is CASSQALLAEFDEQYF. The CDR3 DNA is TGTGCCAGCAGCCAAGCGTTGCTAGCAGAATTCGACGAGCAGTACTTC.

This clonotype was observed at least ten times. CDR3 in amino acids: CASSLRGQSSGNTIYF. Here the CDR3 DNA reads TGTGCCAGCAGCTTACGAGGACAGTCCTCTGGAAACACCATATATTTT. This rearrangement joins TRBV7-3 to TRBJ1-3; TRBD1 is a possible D gene (6 bases). The ends were cut back, 2 bases at V and 0 bases at J, with 11 bases in the middle. Germline V gives CDR1 SGHTA, CDR2 FQGTGA. The CDR3 has 16 amino acids.

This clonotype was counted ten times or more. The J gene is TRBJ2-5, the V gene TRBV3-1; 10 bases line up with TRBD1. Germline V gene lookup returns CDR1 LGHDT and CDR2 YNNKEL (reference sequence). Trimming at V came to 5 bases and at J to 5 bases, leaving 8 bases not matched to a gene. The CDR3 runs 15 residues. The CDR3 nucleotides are TGTGCCAGCAGCTCTACGGGACAGGGGAGGGAGACCCAGTACTTC. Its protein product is CASSSTGQGRETQYF.

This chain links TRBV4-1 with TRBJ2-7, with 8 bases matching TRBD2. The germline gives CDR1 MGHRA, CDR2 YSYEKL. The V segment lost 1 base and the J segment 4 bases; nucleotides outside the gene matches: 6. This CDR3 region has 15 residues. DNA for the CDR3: TGCGCCAGCAGCCAAGGTCCACTAGCGGAATACGAGCAGTACTTC. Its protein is CASSQGPLAEYEQYF.

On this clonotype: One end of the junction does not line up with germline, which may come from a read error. The CDR3 DNA reads as TGTGCCAGCAGTTACCCGACAGGTTCCAACACCGGGGAGGTGTTTTTT. It encodes CASSYPTGSNTGEVFF. This rearrangement joins TRBV6-2 or TRBV6-3 to TRBJ2-2; D may correspond to TRBD1 or TRBD2 (6 bases each). Germline CDR1 MNHEY, CDR2 SVGEGT. The length of the CDR3 is 16 residues.

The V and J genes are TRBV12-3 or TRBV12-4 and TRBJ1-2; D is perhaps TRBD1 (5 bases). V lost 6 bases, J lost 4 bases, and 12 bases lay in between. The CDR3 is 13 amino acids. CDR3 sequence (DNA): TGTGCCAGCAGCCTACAGGCCTCCTATGGCTACACCTTC. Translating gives CASSLQASYGYTF.

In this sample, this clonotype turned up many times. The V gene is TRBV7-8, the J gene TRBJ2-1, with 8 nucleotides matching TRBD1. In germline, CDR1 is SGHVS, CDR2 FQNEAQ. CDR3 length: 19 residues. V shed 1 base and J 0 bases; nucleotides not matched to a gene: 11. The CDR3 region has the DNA TGTGCCAGCAGCTTAGGGACAGGGAGAATGGGCGCCTCCTACAATGAGCAGTTCTTC. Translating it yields CASSLGTGRMGASYNEQFF.

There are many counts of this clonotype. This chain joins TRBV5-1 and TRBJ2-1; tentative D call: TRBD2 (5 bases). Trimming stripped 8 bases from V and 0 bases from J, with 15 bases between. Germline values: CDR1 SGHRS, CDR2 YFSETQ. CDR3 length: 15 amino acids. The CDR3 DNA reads TGCGCCAGTAAACTTGGACTCACCTCCTACAATGAGCAGTTCTTC. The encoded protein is CASKLGLTSYNEQFF.

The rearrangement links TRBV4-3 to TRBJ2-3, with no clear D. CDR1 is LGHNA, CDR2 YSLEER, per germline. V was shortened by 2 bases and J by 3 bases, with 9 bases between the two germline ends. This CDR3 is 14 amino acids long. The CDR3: CASSQLLLTDTQYF. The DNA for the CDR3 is TGCGCCAGCAGCCAACTGCTACTTACAGATACGCAGTATTTT.